The 23 T cell receptor beta chains below all came from one sample that was sequenced in a study of follicular helper T cells after annual influenza vaccination (dated by TCRdb to about 2017). Read against the paper, the sample's time point label means: 2015-2016 season, 7 days after influenza vaccination. To prepare the library, the immunoSEQ multiplex PCR assay was applied. Imported from immuneACCESS, the table was reduced by TCRdb to in-frame sequences with V and J called. These copies leave out some clones; in studies compared against another copy, an unresolved V gene accounts for under half, and the cause of the remainder is not known. This sample comprises over a thousand clones, about four fifths of them detected only once. Jointly, the top ten make up more than 5.5% of the sample. Specimen: CXCR5+ CD38+ circulating T follicular helper cells from blood, collected 7 days after influenza vaccination. The sample's cell subset or site label, in plain terms: circulating Tfh, non-naive CD4+CXCR5+PD-1+ (ICOS+CD38+ or ICOS-CD38-). The receptors shown here come from an adult who received the influenza vaccine.

In this sample, this clone turned up once. The chain recombines TRBV9 with TRBJ2-5; tentatively, D is TRBD2 (6 bases). The CDR3 covers 14 residues. Germline V gene data show CDR1 as SGDLS and CDR2 as YYNGEE. The ends were cut back, 1 base at V and 0 bases at J, with 7 bases in the middle. CDR3 DNA sequence: TGTGCCAGCAGCGTACGGGGGAACCAAGAGACCCAGTACTTC. Translated, it gives CASSVRGNQETQYF.

The chain uses TRBV19 and TRBJ2-7, with 8 bases identical to TRBD1. After removal of 3 bases from V and 7 bases from J, the junction contained 17 bases not matched to a gene. Germline V gives CDR1 LNHDA, CDR2 SQIVND (reference sequence). CDR3 length equals 17 residues. This chain's CDR3 is CASSMKRGSGGAWEQYF. The CDR3 DNA sequence: TGTGCCAGTAGTATGAAGAGGGGGTCAGGGGGCGCGTGGGAGCAGTACTTC.

This clone was detected only a few times. This chain joins TRBV15 and TRBJ1-2; D is uncertain. Trimming left V 0 bases short and J 7 bases short, with 9 bases between. There are 13 residues in the CDR3. Germline V gene lookup returns CDR1 LNHNV and CDR2 YYDKDF (reference sequence). CDR3 DNA: TGTGCCACCAGCAGAGATCGATGGGGTGGCTACACCTTC. This gives the protein CATSRDRWGGYTF. The full variable domain, with the rest looked up from reference TRBV15 and TRBJ1-2, is DAMVIQNPRYQVTQFGKPVTLSCSQTLNHNVMYWYQQKSSQAPKLLFHYYDKDFNNEADTPDNFQSRRPNTSFCFLDIRSPGLGDTAMYLCATSRDRWGGYTFGSGTRLTVV.

This chain uses TRBV6-1 with TRBJ1-6; tentatively, D is TRBD1 (5 bases). The CDR3 contains 15 residues. With 2 bases removed from V and 0 bases from J, the gap between germline ends came to 5 bases. The germline V gene encodes CDR1 MNHNS and CDR2 SASEGT. The CDR3 coding sequence is TGTGCCAGCAGTGAAAGGGGCTCCTATAATTCACCCCTCCACTTT. Amino acid sequence: CASSERGSYNSPLHF.

CDR3 nucleotide sequence: TGTGCCAGCTCAGCCTCGCGGGGGGCCAACACAGATACGCAGTATTTT. Protein: CASSASRGANTDTQYF. This chain connects TRBV18 to TRBJ2-3, with 8 bases identical to TRBD2. CDR3 length: 16 amino acids. The germline CDR1 and CDR2 sequences are KGHSH and LQKENI. The V segment lost 5 bases and the J segment 2 bases; nucleotides outside the gene matches: 9.

The V gene is TRBV28, the J gene TRBJ1-1, with D hard to call. V lost 2 bases and J 6 bases, leaving 7 bases between the germline ends. The CDR3 runs to 12 residues. Germline assignment: CDR1 MDHEN and CDR2 SYDVKM. In nucleotides, the CDR3 is TGTGCCAGCAGTTTAACCCCCTCTGAAGCTTTCTTT. It encodes CASSLTPSEAFF.

This chain uses TRBV6-6 with TRBJ2-7; TRBD1 is a possible D gene (5 bases). This CDR3 has 14 amino acids. The V end was cut by 4 bases, the J end by 3 bases, with 13 bases between. The V gene's germline CDR1 is MNHNY and CDR2 SVGAGI (reference sequence). In DNA form, the CDR3 reads TGTGCCAGCAGTTCGCCCGGAACAGGCTACGAGCAGTACTTC. Amino acids: CASSSPGTGYEQYF.

V is TRBV18 and J is TRBJ1-2; D gene uncertain. Trimming took 4 bases from V and 3 from J, leaving 6 bases between them. Germline V gives CDR1 KGHSH, CDR2 LQKENI. The CDR3 extends over 12 amino acids. The CDR3 DNA reads as TGTGCCAGCTCACGCGGAGACTATGGCTACACCTTC. Translated: CASSRGDYGYTF.

The genes are TRBV2 and TRBJ2-7, with 13 nucleotides matching TRBD2. Germline V gene sequence: CDR1 SNHLY, CDR2 FYNNEI. The CDR3 length is 19 residues. V dropped 6 bases and J dropped 0; count of bases not matched to a gene: 14. CDR3 in amino acids: CASSSPRGLAGKFSYEQYF. CDR3 nucleotide sequence: TGTGCCAGCAGCTCACCTAGGGGACTAGCGGGAAAGTTCTCCTACGAGCAGTACTTC.

This sequence joins TRBV6-1 and TRBJ2-5; perhaps TRBD2 as D (6 bases). Trimming shortened V by 6 bases and J by 1 base, and 12 bases separated the two germline ends. This CDR3 has 14 residues. Germline V lookup: CDR1 MNHNS, CDR2 SASEGT. CDR3 nucleotides: TGTGCCAGCAGGAGGGACTCCTCCCAAGAGACCCAGTACTTC. It translates to CASRRDSSQETQYF.

The chain has TRBV6-6 and TRBJ2-2, with D possibly being TRBD2 (6 bases). The CDR3 spans 14 residues. Germline V gene data show CDR1 as MNHNY and CDR2 as SVGAGI (reference sequence). The V end was cut by 8 bases, the J end by 6 bases, with 16 bases between. Here the CDR3 reads CASLRGLDPGELFF. CDR3 in DNA: TGTGCCAGCCTCCGGGGGTTAGATCCCGGGGAGCTGTTTTTT.

This clone has more than one count but fewer than ten. In DNA, the CDR3 is TGTGCCAGCAGCCTAGTGGATCAGCCCCAGCATTTT. It specifies CASSLVDQPQHF. J is TRBJ1-5 and V is TRBV7-2; D is unclear. The V and J ends lost 5 bases and 5 bases respectively, with 7 bases between them. The CDR3 runs to 12 residues. Germline values: CDR1 SGHTA, CDR2 FQGNSA.

The rearrangement joins TRBV5-1 to TRBJ2-1; 9 bases map to TRBD2. The germline V gene has CDR1 SGHRS and CDR2 YFSETQ. The CDR3 has 15 amino acids. Trimming at V came to 5 bases and at J to 3 bases, leaving 6 bases not matched to a gene. In DNA, the CDR3 is TGCGCCAGCAGTTGGGTACTAGCGGGCTACAATGAGCAGTTCTTC. This gives the protein CASSWVLAGYNEQFF.

The chain uses TRBV5-1 and TRBJ2-3; D might be TRBD1 (6 bases). The CDR3 spans 15 residues. CDR1 and CDR2 from the germline V gene are SGHRS and YFSETQ. Trimming took off 4 bases at V and 4 bases at J, with 16 bases between the two ends. CDR3 DNA sequence: TGCGCCAGCAGCGGGACAAGGGGGATGGCAGATACGCAGTATTTT. Protein: CASSGTRGMADTQYF.

This clone turned up a few times. J is TRBJ1-3 and V is TRBV5-5, with a tentative D call TRBD1 (5 bases). CDR1 and CDR2 from the germline V gene are SGHKS and YYEKEE (reference sequence). The CDR3 contains 13 residues. The ends were cut back, 5 bases at V and 6 bases at J, with 12 bases in the middle. CDR3 nucleotide sequence: TGTGCCAGCAGAGAGGGGACTCAAAACACCATATATTTT. It specifies CASREGTQNTIYF.

This rearrangement joins TRBV18 to TRBJ2-6; 10 nucleotides line up with TRBD1. The CDR3 runs 18 residues. Per germline, CDR1 KGHSH and CDR2 LQKENI. After removal of 3 bases from V and 2 bases from J, the junction contained 7 bases not matched to a gene. CDR3 residues: CASSPQGQGIPGANVLTF. The DNA of the CDR3 is TGTGCCAGCTCACCGCAGGGACAGGGGATCCCTGGGGCCAACGTCCTGACTTTC. Together with reference TRBV18 and TRBJ2-6, the CDR3 gives the full variable domain: NAGVMQNPRHLVRRRGQEARLRCSPMKGHSHVYWYRQLPEEGLKFMVYLQKENIIDESGMPKERFSAEFPKEGPSILRIQQVVRGDSAAYFCASSPQGQGIPGANVLTFGAGSRLTVL.

The rearrangement joins TRBV7-9 to TRBJ1-3; a weak D match, TRBD1 (5 bases). V lost 4 bases, J lost 4 bases, and 11 bases lay in between. This CDR3 is built from 14 residues. The germline gives CDR1 SEHNR, CDR2 FQNEAQ (reference sequence). CDR3 amino acids: CASSSIQGGNTIYF. Here the CDR3 DNA reads TGTGCCAGCAGCTCCATCCAGGGCGGAAACACCATATATTTT.

The sample holds a few counts of this clone. At the DNA level, this CDR3 is encoded by other sequences in the same sample as well. The chain is built from TRBV5-1 and TRBJ1-2, with D unresolved. CDR1 is SGHRS and CDR2 is YFSETQ in the germline V gene. Trimming left V 0 bases short and J 2 bases short, with 8 bases between. This CDR3 region has 14 residues. This chain's CDR3 is CASSLETPNYGYTF. The CDR3 DNA reads TGCGCCAGCAGCTTGGAGACACCGAACTATGGCTACACCTTC.

The table lists this clone with a count of one. This chain connects TRBV10-3 to TRBJ1-1, with TRBD1 identical over 9 bases. Germline V gene data show CDR1 as ENHRY and CDR2 as SYGVKD. J lost 1 base, V lost 6 bases, and 6 bases had no gene match. CDR3 length: 15 amino acids. The CDR3 sequence is CAIRNRGQGNTEAFF. The CDR3 nucleotides are TGTGCCATCAGAAATAGGGGACAGGGGAACACTGAAGCTTTCTTT.

The chain employs TRBV27 and TRBJ1-1, with TRBD1 matching 12 bases. The V gene's germline CDR1 is MNHEY and CDR2 SMNVEV (reference sequence). The CDR3 consists of 14 residues. Germline trimming cut 6 bases from V and 5 bases from J; bases unmatched to any gene: 4. CDR3 in DNA: TGTGCCAGCAGGGGACAGGGGGCGCTTACTGAAGCTTTCTTT. Amino acids: CASRGQGALTEAFF.

This clone appeared once. This sequence joins TRBV29-1 and TRBJ2-4; possible D gene TRBD2, 6 bases. V lost 5 bases to trimming and J lost 0 bases, with 8 bases between them. CDR3 length: 13 residues. Germline V lookup: CDR1 SQVTM, CDR2 ANQGSEA. CDR3 nucleotides: TGCAGCGTTCGGGACTTAGCCAAAAACATTCAGTACTTC. This gives the protein CSVRDLAKNIQYF.

This rearrangement joins TRBV7-2 to TRBJ2-1; D is possibly TRBD2 (5 bases). V was shortened by 5 bases and J by 2 bases, with 13 bases between the two germline ends. The germline V gene has CDR1 SGHTA and CDR2 FQGNSA. The CDR3 runs 15 residues. The CDR3 sequence is CASSPGGYAYNEQFF. In nucleotides, the CDR3 is TGTGCCAGCAGCCCCGGCGGGTACGCCTACAATGAGCAGTTCTTC.

The chain couples TRBV18 to TRBJ2-7; 7 bases are a match to TRBD1. The CDR3 spans 16 residues. V lost 3 bases and J lost 6; bases outside the gene matches: 14. CDR1 and CDR2 from the germline V gene are KGHSH and LQKENI. CDR3 bases: TGTGCCAGCTCACCGTCAAGACAGGGCAGCTCCGGCGAGCAGTACTTC. Its translation is CASSPSRQGSSGEQYF.